A selection of T cell receptor beta chains follows, all from one sample in a study of blood T cell repertoires in COVID-19. The method was immunoSEQ multiplex PCR; TCRdb's version includes in-frame clones alone and lacks a portion of them. The sample shows some 250,000 clones, roughly 86% of them seen only once. Sequencing input: peripheral blood. The receptors were gathered from a woman in her twenties or thirties who had recovered from COVID-19. The conserved cysteine and the conserved F or W are not part of the CDR3 here. Some rows have no size entry. The others give once, few or many, or a class for an expanded clone.

j_call v_call clone_size cdr3_length cdr3_aa
TRBJ1-3 TRBV19 - 11 ATNKRAGNTIY
TRBJ2-2 TRBV2 - 13 ASSEGRVGTGELF
TRBJ2-3 TRBV10-1 - 13 ASSEVGASTDTQY
TRBJ2-7 TRBV29-1 - 11 SVGPPVGSEQY
TRBJ1-2 TRBV6-5 - 13 ASSYRRQGSYGYT
TRBJ2-5 TRBV11-3 - 13 ASSSPRGKEETQY
TRBJ2-4 TRBV15 - 13 ATSRDRTEGLLQY
TRBJ2-7 TRBV19 - 13 ASSPLRTGSYEQY
TRBJ2-5 TRBV23-1 - 13 ASSQARFLQETQY
TRBJ1-1 TRBV18 - 11 ASSRNRDTEAF
TRBJ1-3 TRBV3-1/TRBV3-2 - 11 ASSQGGLNTIY
TRBJ2-7 TRBV5-4 - 12 ASSSTSEAYEQY
TRBJ1-2 TRBV19 once 12 ATTPRDSYYGYT
TRBJ2-1 TRBV24-1 - 13 ATSDRQGGYNEQF
TRBJ1-1 TRBV5-6 few 13 ASSPRGPIAGKAF
TRBJ2-5 TRBV9 - 13 ASTPSGGAWETQY
TRBJ1-2 TRBV5-1 few 12 ASTDDRARYGYT
TRBJ2-1 TRBV13 - 15 ASSLEGQGGFHNEQF
TRBJ2-3 TRBV12-3/TRBV12-4 - 11 ASRLAGGDTQY
TRBJ2-2 TRBV2 - 14 ASSVQVVQYTGELF
TRBJ2-4 TRBV21-1 - 22 ASSKWPPPGLVVRVVAAKNIQY
TRBJ2-5 TRBV4-2 - 15 ASSQDSGTSRRETQY
TRBJ2-2 TRBV4-1 - 14 ASSPPLWGGAGELF
TRBJ1-1 TRBV7-6 - 13 ASSLAAVMNTEAF
TRBJ2-1 TRBV2 - 14 ASSDWRRGAYNEQF
TRBJ1-1 TRBV14 once 11 ASSQLGTVEAF
TRBJ1-2 TRBV7-9 - 12 ASSLVTGDHGYT
TRBJ2-3 TRBV27 - 15 ASSWGGEHSSTDTQY
TRBJ2-5 TRBV27 - 11 ASSLYGQETQY
TRBJ1-4 TRBV30 - 11 AWRGQGGEKLF
TRBJ1-2 TRBV5-1 - 12 ASSPEGTGYGYT
TRBJ2-7 TRBV20-1 once 13 SASVGTGSSYEQY
TRBJ2-1 TRBV24-1 - 12 ATSDSGGLDEQF
TRBJ2-3 TRBV13 - 14 ASSFGGPASTDTQY
TRBJ2-7 TRBV19 - 12 ASSKTGELYEQY
TRBJ2-7 TRBV13 - 13 ASSLGTAGRYEQY
TRBJ1-2 TRBV7-9 - 11 ASSYKDNGGYT
TRBJ2-7 TRBV11-2 - 13 ASSLDPRQTYEQY
TRBJ1-2 TRBV6-6 once 13 ASSYSPQGALGYT
TRBJ1-5 TRBV19 - 14 ASSIGVSARNQPQH
TRBJ2-7 TRBV4-1 - 14 ASSQELGGNRYEQY
TRBJ2-5 TRBV5-4 - 15 ASSLDLTTGGRETQY
TRBJ1-1 TRBV5-1 - 14 ASSPLVDNPNTEAF
TRBJ1-6 TRBV6-4 - 15 ASSRPGGSSYNSPLH
TRBJ2-7 TRBV19 once 12 ASSLGQGLYEQY
TRBJ1-6 TRBV5-4 - 13 ASSLVGASSSPLH
TRBJ2-2 TRBV6-5 - 12 ASGSGVIWGELF
TRBJ1-1 TRBV11-3 - 11 ASSLGGTTEAF
TRBJ2-3 TRBV9 - 14 ASSGTSGGAGDTQY
TRBJ2-7 TRBV18 - 11 ASSADRAYEQY
TRBJ1-3 TRBV7-2 - 16 ASSSSGQGARLGNTIY
TRBJ1-5 TRBV7-2 - 13 ASSLGGQGAQPQH
TRBJ2-3 TRBV6-4 - 13 ASSREAGLTDTQY
TRBJ1-2 TRBV4-3 few 12 ASSQERGMNGYT
TRBJ1-1 TRBV5-6 - 12 ASSLRVMNTEAF